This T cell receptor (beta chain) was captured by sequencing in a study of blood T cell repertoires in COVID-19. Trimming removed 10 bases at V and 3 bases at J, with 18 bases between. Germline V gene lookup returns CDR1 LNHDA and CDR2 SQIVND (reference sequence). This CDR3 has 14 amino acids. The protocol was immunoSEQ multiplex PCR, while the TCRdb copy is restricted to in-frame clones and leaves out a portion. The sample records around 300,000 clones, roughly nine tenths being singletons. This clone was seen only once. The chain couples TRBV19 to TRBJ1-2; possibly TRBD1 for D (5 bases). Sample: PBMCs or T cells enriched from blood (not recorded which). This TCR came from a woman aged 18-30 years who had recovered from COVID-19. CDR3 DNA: TGTGCCATCCACAAAGGGGCGCCGGACTATGGCTACACCTTC. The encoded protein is CAIHKGAPDYGYTF.